In this sample, the clone carrying this T cell receptor beta chain turned up a few times. Its cognate antigen is unknown. From the reads, TCRdb called clonotypes with MiXCR, one entry per CDR3 protein. The repertoire holds about 500,000 distinct CDR3 sequences, with around 30% as singletons. The V gene's germline CDR1 is DFQATT and CDR2 SNEGSKA (reference sequence). CDR3 length: 13 amino acids. The junction had 9 bases not matched to a gene; V was cut back by 7 bases and J by 5 bases. The data originate from a study of T cell repertoires in cytomegalovirus infection. Study information: Well-studied HLA-B-restricted epitopes and recently identified HLA-C-restricted epitopes of CMV were both used in the study.

General study points: Dominating the ex vivo response were HLA-C-restricted CMV-specific TCR beta clonotypes.

The rearrangement links TRBV20-1 to TRBJ2-5; TRBD2 matches 8 bases. The receptor comes from a human donor in good health (CMV status not recorded). Some clones in this sample may be carry-over from other donors' samples. The material sequenced was cultured PBMCs, taken from culture after CMV antigen stimulation. CDR3 bases: TGCAGTGGCTCGGGAGGGCGGTGGGAGACCCAGTACTTC. It specifies CSGSGGRWETQYF.